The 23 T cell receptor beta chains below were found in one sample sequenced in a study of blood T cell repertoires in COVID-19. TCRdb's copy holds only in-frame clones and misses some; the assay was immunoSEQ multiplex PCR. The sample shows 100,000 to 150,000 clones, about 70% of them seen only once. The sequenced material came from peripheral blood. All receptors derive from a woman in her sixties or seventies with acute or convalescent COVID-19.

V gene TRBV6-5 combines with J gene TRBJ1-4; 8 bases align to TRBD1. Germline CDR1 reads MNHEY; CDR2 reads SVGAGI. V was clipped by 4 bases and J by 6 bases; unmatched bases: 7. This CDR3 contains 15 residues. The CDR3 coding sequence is TGTGCCAGCAGTTCCGTACAGGGGGGGTATGAAAAACTGTTTTTT. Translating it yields CASSSVQGGYEKLFF.

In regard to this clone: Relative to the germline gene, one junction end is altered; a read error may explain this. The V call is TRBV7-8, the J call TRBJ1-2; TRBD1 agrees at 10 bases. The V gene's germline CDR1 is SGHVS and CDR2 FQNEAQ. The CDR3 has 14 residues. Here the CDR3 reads CANSFGQGEYGYTF. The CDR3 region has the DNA TGTGCCAACAGCTTCGGACAGGGGGAGTATGGCTACACCTTC.

This chain's CDR3 is CASSLVKTTSTDTQYF. The CDR3, as DNA: TGTGCCAGCAGCTTGGTAAAGACTACTAGCACAGATACGCAGTATTTT. The chain is built from TRBV5-4 and TRBJ2-3; the D gene is possibly TRBD2 (5 bases). The V gene's germline CDR1 is SGHNT and CDR2 YYREEE (reference sequence). The CDR3 contains 16 residues. The V end was cut by 0 bases, the J end by 0 bases, with 11 bases between. Looking up the rest from reference TRBV5-4 and TRBJ2-3 gives the full variable domain: ETGVTQSPTHLIKTRGQQVTLRCSSQSGHNTVSWYQQALGQGPQFIFQYYREEENGRGNFPPRFSGLQFPNYSSELNVNALELDDSALYLCASSLVKTTSTDTQYFGPGTRLTVL.

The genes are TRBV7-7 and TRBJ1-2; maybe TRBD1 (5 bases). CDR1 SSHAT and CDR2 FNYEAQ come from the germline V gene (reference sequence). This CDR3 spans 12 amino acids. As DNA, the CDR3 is TGTGCTAGGGTCTCCCGGCAGGGCGGCTACACCTTC. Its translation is CARVSRQGGYTF.

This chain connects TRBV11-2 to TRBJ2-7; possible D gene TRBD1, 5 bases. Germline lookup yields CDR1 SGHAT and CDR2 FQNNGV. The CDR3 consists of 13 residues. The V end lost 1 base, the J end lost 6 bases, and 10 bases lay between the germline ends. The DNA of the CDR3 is TGTGCCAGCAGCTTAGTTAGGGGCCGCGAGCAGTACTTC. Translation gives CASSLVRGREQYF.

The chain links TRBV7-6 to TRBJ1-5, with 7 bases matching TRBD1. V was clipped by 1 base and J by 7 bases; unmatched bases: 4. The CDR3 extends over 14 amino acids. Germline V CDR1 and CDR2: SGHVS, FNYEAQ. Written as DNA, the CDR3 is TGTGCCAGCAGCTTAGTAGGGGGCGGGCAGCCCCAGCATTTT. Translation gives CASSLVGGGQPQHF.

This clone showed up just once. The CDR3 DNA reads TGTGCCAGCACCCATCAAGGGGGATCCTACGAGCAGTACTTC. This gives the protein CASTHQGGSYEQYF. This chain connects TRBV6-5 to TRBJ2-7; D might be TRBD1 (6 bases). CDR1 is MNHEY and CDR2 is SVGAGI in the germline V gene. Deletions cut 7 bases from V and 1 base from J, with 14 bases between. This CDR3 spans 14 amino acids.

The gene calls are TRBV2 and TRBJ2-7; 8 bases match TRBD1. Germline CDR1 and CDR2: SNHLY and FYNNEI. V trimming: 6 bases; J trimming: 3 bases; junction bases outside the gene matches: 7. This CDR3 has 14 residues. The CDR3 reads CASREQGEIYEQYF. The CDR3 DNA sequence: TGTGCCAGCAGGGAACAGGGGGAAATCTACGAGCAGTACTTC. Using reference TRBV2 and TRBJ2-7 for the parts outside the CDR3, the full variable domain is EPEVTQTPSHQVTQMGQEVILRCVPISNHLYFYWYRQILGQKVEFLVSFYNNEISEKSEIFDDQFSVERPDGSNFTLKIRSTKLEDSAMYFCASREQGEIYEQYFGPGTRLTVT.

The CDR3 nucleotides read TGTGCCAGCAGCGTAGCCCCGGGTGCGGGGAATGAGCAGTTCTTC. Amino acid sequence: CASSVAPGAGNEQFF. J is TRBJ2-1 and V is TRBV9, with a weak D call TRBD2 (6 bases). This CDR3 region has 15 residues. Trimming took off 0 bases at V and 7 bases at J, with 14 bases between the two ends. Germline loops: CDR1 SGDLS, CDR2 YYNGEE. The full variable domain, rest sourced from reference TRBV9 and TRBJ2-1, is DSGVTQTPKHLITATGQRVTLRCSPRSGDLSVYWYQQSLDQGLQFLIQYYNGEERAKGNILERFSAQQFPDLHSELNLSSLELGDSALYFCASSVAPGAGNEQFFGPGTRLTVL.

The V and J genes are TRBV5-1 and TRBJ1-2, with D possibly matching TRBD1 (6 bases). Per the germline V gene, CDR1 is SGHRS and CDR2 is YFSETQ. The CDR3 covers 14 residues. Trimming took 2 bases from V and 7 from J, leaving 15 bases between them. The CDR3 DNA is TGCGCCAGCAGCTTCCGGGACACGACATTTGGCTACACCTTC. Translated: CASSFRDTTFGYTF.

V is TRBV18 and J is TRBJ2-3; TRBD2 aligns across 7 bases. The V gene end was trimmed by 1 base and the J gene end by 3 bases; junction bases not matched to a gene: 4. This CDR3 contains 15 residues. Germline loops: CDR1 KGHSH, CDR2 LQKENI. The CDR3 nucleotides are TGTGCCAGCTCACCACGGAGCGGGGTAACAGATACGCAGTATTTT. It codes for CASSPRSGVTDTQYF. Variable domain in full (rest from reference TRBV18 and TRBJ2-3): NAGVMQNPRHLVRRRGQEARLRCSPMKGHSHVYWYRQLPEEGLKFMVYLQKENIIDESGMPKERFSAEFPKEGPSILRIQQVVRGDSAAYFCASSPRSGVTDTQYFGPGTRLTVL.

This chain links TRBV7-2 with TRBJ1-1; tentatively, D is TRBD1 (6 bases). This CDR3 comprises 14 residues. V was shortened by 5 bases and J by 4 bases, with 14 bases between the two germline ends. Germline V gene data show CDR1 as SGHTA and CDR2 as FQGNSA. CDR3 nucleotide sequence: TGTGCCAGCAGCCCGGACAGACGAAGCACTGAAGCTTTCTTT. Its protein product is CASSPDRRSTEAFF.

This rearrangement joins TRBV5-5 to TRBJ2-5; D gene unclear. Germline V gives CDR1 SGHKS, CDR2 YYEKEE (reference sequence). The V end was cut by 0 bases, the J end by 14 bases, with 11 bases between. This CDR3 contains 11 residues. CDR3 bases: TGTGCCAGCAGCTTGGTCGCTACTCCCTACTTC. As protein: CASSLVATPYF.

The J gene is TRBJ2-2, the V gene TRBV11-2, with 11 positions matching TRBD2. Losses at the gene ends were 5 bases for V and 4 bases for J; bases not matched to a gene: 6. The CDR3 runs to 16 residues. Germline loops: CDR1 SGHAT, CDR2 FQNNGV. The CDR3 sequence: CASSIAGGRGTGELFF. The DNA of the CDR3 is TGTGCCAGCAGCATAGCGGGGGGGCGAGGCACCGGGGAGCTGTTTTTT.

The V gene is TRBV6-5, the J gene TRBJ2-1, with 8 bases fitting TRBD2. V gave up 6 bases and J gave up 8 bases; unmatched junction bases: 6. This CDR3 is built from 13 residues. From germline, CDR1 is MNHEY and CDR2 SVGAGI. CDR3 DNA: TGTGCCAGCAGAAGCGGGAGCAACGATGAGCAGTTCTTC. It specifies CASRSGSNDEQFF.

The CDR3 DNA reads as TGTGCCAGCAGCCCAGCGGGGACCCAAGAGACCCAGTACTTC. Translating it yields CASSPAGTQETQYF. The chain combines TRBV9 with TRBJ2-5; 7 bases are a match to TRBD2. The length of the CDR3 is 14 residues. Per germline, CDR1 SGDLS and CDR2 YYNGEE. With 4 bases clipped from V and 1 base from J, the junction kept 4 bases outside the gene matches.

In nucleotides, the CDR3 is TGTGCCAGCAGCCAAGAAGGTCGACAAATCTCCTACGAGCAGTACTTC. This encodes CASSQEGRQISYEQYF. The chain joins TRBV3-1 (or the pseudogene TRBV3-2) to TRBJ2-7; D call uncertain. Per the germline V gene, CDR1 is LGHDT and CDR2 is YNNKEL (reference sequence). This CDR3 is built from 16 residues. V was shortened by 0 bases and J by 0 bases, with 12 bases between the two germline ends.

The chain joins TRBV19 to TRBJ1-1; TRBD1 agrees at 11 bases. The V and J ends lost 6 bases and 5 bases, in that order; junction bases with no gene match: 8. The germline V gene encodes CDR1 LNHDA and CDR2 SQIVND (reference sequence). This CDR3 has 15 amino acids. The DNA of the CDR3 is TGTGCCAGTAGGAATGAAGGGACAGGGGGGACTGAAGCTTTCTTT. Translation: CASRNEGTGGTEAFF.

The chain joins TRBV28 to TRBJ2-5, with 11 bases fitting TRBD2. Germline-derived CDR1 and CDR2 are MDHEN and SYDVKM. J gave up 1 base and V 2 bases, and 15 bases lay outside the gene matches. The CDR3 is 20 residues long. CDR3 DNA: TGTGCCAGCAGTTTAGAGTTCATGGGACTAGCGGATATGTCCCAAGAGACCCAGTACTTC. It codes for CASSLEFMGLADMSQETQYF.

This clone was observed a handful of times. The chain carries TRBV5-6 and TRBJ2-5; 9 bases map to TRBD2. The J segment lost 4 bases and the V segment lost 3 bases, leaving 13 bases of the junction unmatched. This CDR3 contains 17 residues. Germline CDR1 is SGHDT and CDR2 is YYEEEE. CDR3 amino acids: CASSSRREGLLGETQYF. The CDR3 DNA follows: TGTGCCAGCAGCTCTAGGCGGGAGGGCCTATTGGGAGAGACCCAGTACTTC.

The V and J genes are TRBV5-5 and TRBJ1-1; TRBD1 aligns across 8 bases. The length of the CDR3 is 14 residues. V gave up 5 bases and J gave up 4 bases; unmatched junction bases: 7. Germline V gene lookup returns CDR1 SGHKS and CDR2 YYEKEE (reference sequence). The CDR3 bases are TGTGCCAGCAGGATACAGGGGGATGGCACTGAAGCTTTCTTT. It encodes CASRIQGDGTEAFF.

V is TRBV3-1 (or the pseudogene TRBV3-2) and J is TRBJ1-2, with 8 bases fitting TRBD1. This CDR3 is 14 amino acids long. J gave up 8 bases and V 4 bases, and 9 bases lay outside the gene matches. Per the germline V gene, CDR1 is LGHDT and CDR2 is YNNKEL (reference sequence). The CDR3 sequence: CASSPFQGAGGYTF. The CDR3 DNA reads TGTGCCAGCAGCCCGTTTCAGGGGGCAGGAGGCTACACCTTC.

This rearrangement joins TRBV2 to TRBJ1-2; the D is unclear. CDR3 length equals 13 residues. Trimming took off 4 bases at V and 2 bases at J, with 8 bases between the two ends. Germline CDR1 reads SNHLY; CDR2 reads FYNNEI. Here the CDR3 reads CASSGESNYGYTF. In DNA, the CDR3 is TGTGCCAGCAGTGGGGAGTCCAACTATGGCTACACCTTC.